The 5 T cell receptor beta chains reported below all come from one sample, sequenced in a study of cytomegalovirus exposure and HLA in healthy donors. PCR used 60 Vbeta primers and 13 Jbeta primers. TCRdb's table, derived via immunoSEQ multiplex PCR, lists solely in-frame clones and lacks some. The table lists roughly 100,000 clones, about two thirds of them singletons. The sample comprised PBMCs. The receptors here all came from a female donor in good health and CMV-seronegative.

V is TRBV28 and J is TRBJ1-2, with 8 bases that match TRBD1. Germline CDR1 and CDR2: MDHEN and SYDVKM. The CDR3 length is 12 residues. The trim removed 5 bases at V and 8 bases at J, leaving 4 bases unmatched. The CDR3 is CASSAGQGGYTF. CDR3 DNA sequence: TGTGCCAGCAGTGCAGGACAGGGAGGCTACACCTTC.

The DNA of the CDR3 is TGTGCCAGCAACCCCAGCGGGAGCTCCTACAATGAGCAGTTCTTC. It translates to CASNPSGSSYNEQFF. The V call is TRBV28, the J call TRBJ2-1, with TRBD2 identical over 8 bases. Germline CDR1 MDHEN, CDR2 SYDVKM. The CDR3 sequence is 15 residues long. Trimming at V came to 7 bases and at J to 0 bases, leaving 5 bases not matched to a gene.

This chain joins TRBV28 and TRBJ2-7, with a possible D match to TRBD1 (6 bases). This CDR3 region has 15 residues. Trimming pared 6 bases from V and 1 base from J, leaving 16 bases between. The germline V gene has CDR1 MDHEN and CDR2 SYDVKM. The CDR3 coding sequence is TGTGCCAGCAGACCGCATCGACAGGAGTCCTACGAGCAGTACTTC. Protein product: CASRPHRQESYEQYF.

The CDR3 DNA reads as TGTGCCAGCAGTGGACAGGCACCTGAAGCTTTCTTT. Amino acids: CASSGQAPEAFF. This chain connects TRBV6-1 to TRBJ1-1; the D gene is possibly TRBD1 (6 bases). V was pared by 4 bases and J by 6 bases, with 9 bases between. Germline V gene lookup returns CDR1 MNHNS and CDR2 SASEGT. The CDR3 extends over 12 amino acids.

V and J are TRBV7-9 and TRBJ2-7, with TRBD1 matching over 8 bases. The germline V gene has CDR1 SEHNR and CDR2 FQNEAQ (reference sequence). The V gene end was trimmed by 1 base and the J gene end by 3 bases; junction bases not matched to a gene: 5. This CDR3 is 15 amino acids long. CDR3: CASSLGQGQGYEQYF. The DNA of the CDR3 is TGTGCCAGCAGCTTAGGACAGGGGCAGGGCTACGAGCAGTACTTC.